Below, 29 T cell receptor beta chains from the same sample are listed, as sequenced in a study of T cells in Graves' hyperthyroidism and ophthalmopathy. RNA transcripts served as the template for amplifying TCR beta CDR3 regions. Initially, a first-round RT-PCR of the TCR CDR3 employed the HTBI primer set. TCRdb reanalysed the multiplex PCR reads using MiXCR and keeps one entry per CDR3 protein. Among 500,000 to 800,000 distinct CDR3 sequences listed, approximately 15% were seen once. What was sequenced was blood. These receptors came from a woman aged 45-65 years with Graves' ophthalmopathy.

The CDR3 reads CASSRGGDRAGNTIYF. DNA of the CDR3: TGTGCCAGCAGCCGCGGGGGAGACAGGGCTGGAAACACCATATATTTT. The chain uses TRBV6-1 and TRBJ1-3, with 7 bases identical to TRBD1. Germline-derived CDR1 and CDR2 are MNHNS and SASEGT. The length of the CDR3 is 16 residues. Trimming removed 6 bases from V and 2 bases from J; junction bases left unmatched: 10.

The chain has TRBV20-1 and TRBJ2-3; perhaps TRBD2 as D (5 bases). The germline V gene encodes CDR1 DFQATT and CDR2 SNEGSKA (reference sequence). The length of the CDR3 is 12 residues. V dropped 1 base and J dropped 5 bases, with 7 bases sitting between them. The CDR3 reads CSARADLDTQYF. The CDR3, as DNA: TGCAGTGCTAGAGCGGACTTAGATACGCAGTATTTT.

In its sample, this clonotype was seen many times. The J gene is TRBJ2-3, the V gene TRBV7-3; D may be TRBD2 (6 bases). With 2 bases removed from V and 2 bases from J, the gap between germline ends came to 14 bases. The CDR3 contains 16 residues. CDR1 is SGHTA and CDR2 is FQGTGA in the germline V gene. The DNA for the CDR3 is TGTGCCAGCAGCTTATCGGGGAGGCTTGACACAGATACGCAGTATTTT. Protein: CASSLSGRLDTDTQYF.

This clonotype was seen only a few times. The chain carries TRBV5-1 and TRBJ2-3; D unresolved. Germline lookup yields CDR1 SGHRS and CDR2 YFSETQ. Deletions cut 2 bases from V and 5 bases from J, with 12 bases between. The CDR3 contains 14 residues. The CDR3 DNA reads TGCGCCAGCAGCTTTTTCCCCTCGGGAGATACGCAGTATTTT. It is translated as CASSFFPSGDTQYF.

This clonotype has a count of ten or more. This sequence joins TRBV29-1 and TRBJ2-1; 13 bases align to TRBD2. CDR3 length equals 15 residues. Germline V gene sequence: CDR1 SQVTM, CDR2 ANQGSEA. Trimming at V came to 5 bases and at J to 5 bases, leaving 6 bases not matched to a gene. CDR3 in DNA: TGCAGCGTTACCCAACTAGCGGGAGGGAACAATGAGCAGTTCTTC. Translation: CSVTQLAGGNNEQFF.

This clonotype was recorded many times. The chain combines TRBV27 with TRBJ2-5, with 8 bases identical to TRBD2. The CDR3 covers 14 residues. Trimming removed 8 bases from V and 4 bases from J; junction bases left unmatched: 9. Per germline, CDR1 MNHEY and CDR2 SMNVEV (reference sequence). As DNA, the CDR3 is TGTGCCAGCCACTCCCTAGCGGGTGGAGAGACCCAGTACTTC. This encodes CASHSLAGGETQYF.

V and J are TRBV28 and TRBJ2-1, with 8 bases lining up with TRBD2. J was trimmed by 6 bases and V by 2 bases; bases with no gene match: 9. The CDR3 runs 16 residues. Germline V gene lookup returns CDR1 MDHEN and CDR2 SYDVKM. The CDR3 region is CASSLMAGGNLNEQFF. Here the CDR3 DNA reads TGTGCCAGCAGTTTAATGGCGGGAGGAAATCTCAATGAGCAGTTCTTC.

This clonotype was observed a handful of times. CDR3 sequence (DNA): TGTGCCAGCTATAGCGGGAGGGCCGTGGCAGATACGCAGTATTTT. Translating it yields CASYSGRAVADTQYF. The chain has TRBV5-5 and TRBJ2-3; 11 bases match TRBD2. V shed 7 bases, J shed 4 bases, and the junction held 8 bases outside the gene matches. This CDR3 region has 15 residues. The germline V gene encodes CDR1 SGHKS and CDR2 YYEKEE (reference sequence).

Many counts were recorded for this clonotype. The chain has TRBV7-3 and TRBJ2-1, with TRBD2 matching over 11 bases. Germline CDR1 reads SGHTA; CDR2 reads FQGTGA. Germline trimming cut 5 bases from V and 8 bases from J; bases unmatched to any gene: 8. The CDR3 loop spans 15 amino acids. The CDR3: CASSPGLADQDEQFF. The CDR3 DNA reads TGTGCCAGCAGCCCGGGACTAGCGGACCAAGATGAGCAGTTCTTC.

CDR3 loop: CASSLVRLAGNTGELFF. In nucleotides, the CDR3 is TGTGCCAGCAGTTTGGTACGGCTAGCGGGGAACACCGGGGAGCTGTTTTTT. The genes are TRBV28 and TRBJ2-2; TRBD2 matches 8 bases. Trimming removed 3 bases from V and 1 base from J; junction bases left unmatched: 7. Germline assignment: CDR1 MDHEN and CDR2 SYDVKM. The CDR3 consists of 17 residues.

This clonotype was counted between two and nine times. V is TRBV7-2 and J is TRBJ1-1, with a tentative D call TRBD1 (5 bases). The CDR3 is 15 amino acids. The V and J ends lost 5 bases and 0 bases respectively, with 13 bases between them. In germline, CDR1 is SGHTA, CDR2 FQGNSA. CDR3 protein: CASSPLQEMNTEAFF. The CDR3 coding sequence is TGTGCCAGCAGCCCGTTACAGGAAATGAACACTGAAGCTTTCTTT.

This clonotype was found many times. The chain recombines TRBV28 with TRBJ2-7, with 13 bases lining up with TRBD2. Germline V gives CDR1 MDHEN, CDR2 SYDVKM. The CDR3 sequence is 20 residues long. With 5 bases clipped from V and 0 bases from J, the junction kept 16 bases outside the gene matches. The CDR3, as DNA: TGTGCCAGCAGTACAGGACTAGCGGGAGCAATATCTCTCCTCTCCTACGAGCAGTACTTC. Translation gives CASSTGLAGAISLLSYEQYF.

This clonotype was seen a handful of times. The chain is built from TRBV29-1 and TRBJ1-4; TRBD1 agrees at 7 bases. Trimming removed 6 bases from V and 3 bases from J; junction bases left unmatched: 4. CDR1 and CDR2 (germline): SQVTM, ANQGSEA. The CDR3 is 13 amino acids. CDR3 sequence: CSVCRGPNEKLFF. DNA for the CDR3: TGCAGCGTCTGTAGGGGGCCTAATGAAAAACTGTTTTTT.

This clonotype was seen repeatedly, ten times or more. This sequence joins TRBV9 and TRBJ2-5; D perhaps matches TRBD1 (6 bases). Germline loops: CDR1 SGDLS, CDR2 YYNGEE. V was pared by 3 bases and J by 4 bases, with 7 bases between. This CDR3 is built from 12 residues. The CDR3 region has the DNA TGTGCCAGCAGCGACAGGGCAGAGACCCAGTACTTC. Its translation is CASSDRAETQYF. Complete variable domain (other parts from reference TRBV9 and TRBJ2-5): DSGVTQTPKHLITATGQRVTLRCSPRSGDLSVYWYQQSLDQGLQFLIQYYNGEERAKGNILERFSAQQFPDLHSELNLSSLELGDSALYFCASSDRAETQYFGPGTRLLVL.

This clonotype was recorded many times. V is TRBV28 and J is TRBJ1-2, with D hard to call. This CDR3 has 15 residues. Trimming removed 4 bases at V and 0 bases at J, with 12 bases between. In germline, CDR1 is MDHEN, CDR2 SYDVKM. The CDR3 DNA follows: TGTGCCAGCAGTTCCCCGACAAGAGCTAACTATGGCTACACCTTC. This sequence encodes CASSSPTRANYGYTF.

The chain joins TRBV6-2 or TRBV6-3 to TRBJ1-2, with 8 bases lining up with TRBD1. The V segment lost 4 bases and the J segment 4 bases; nucleotides outside the gene matches: 5. CDR3 size: 14 residues. Per the germline V gene, CDR1 is MNHEY and CDR2 is SVGEGT. CDR3 DNA sequence: TGTGCCAGCAGTTTACAGGGGGTTGGCTATGGCTACACCTTC. Its translation: CASSLQGVGYGYTF.

This clonotype was counted at least ten times. The gene calls are TRBV18 and TRBJ1-4; TRBD1 matches at 7 bases. The trim removed 6 bases at V and 8 bases at J, leaving 9 bases unmatched. This CDR3 contains 14 residues. CDR1 is KGHSH, CDR2 LQKENI, per germline. The chain's CDR3 is CASSLDRRAEKLFF. The CDR3 DNA reads as TGTGCCAGCTCTCTGGACAGGCGAGCCGAAAAACTGTTTTTT.

This clonotype showed up many times. The chain combines TRBV28 with TRBJ1-1, with D possibly matching TRBD1 (6 bases). Germline CDR1 MDHEN, CDR2 SYDVKM. CDR3 length: 14 residues. With 5 bases removed from V and 2 bases from J, the gap between germline ends came to 12 bases. The CDR3 DNA reads as TGTGCCAGCAGTGGGTGGGGACAAAACACTGAAGCTTTCTTT. Translating gives CASSGWGQNTEAFF.

V usage is TRBV28 and J usage is TRBJ1-5; D remains unclear. The CDR3 covers 14 residues. Per germline, CDR1 MDHEN and CDR2 SYDVKM. V lost 6 bases, J lost 3 bases, and 12 bases lay in between. CDR3 DNA sequence: TGTGCCAGCAGACAGCACGGCAACAATCAGCCCCAGCATTTT. This encodes CASRQHGNNQPQHF.

Ten or more counts support this clonotype. The CDR3 nucleotides are TGTGCCAGCAGCTTAGACCGGGCGATCCCTGAAGCTTTCTTT. It translates to CASSLDRAIPEAFF. The J gene is TRBJ1-1, the V gene TRBV7-2; D not certain. Germline CDR1 SGHTA, CDR2 FQGNSA. The CDR3 is 14 residues long. V gave up 1 base and J gave up 6 bases, with 12 bases separating them.

This clonotype was observed at least ten times. CDR3 in amino acids: CASSPPSGDHTEAFF. The CDR3, as DNA: TGTGCCAGCAGCCCCCCTAGCGGGGACCACACTGAAGCTTTCTTT. The V call is TRBV7-2, the J call TRBJ1-1; a weak D match, TRBD1 (5 bases). V lost 5 bases, J lost 3 bases, and 16 bases lay in between. The CDR3 loop spans 15 amino acids. Germline lookup yields CDR1 SGHTA and CDR2 FQGNSA.

This clonotype was counted at least ten times. This chain connects TRBV2 to TRBJ2-5; the match to TRBD1 covers 7 bases. This CDR3 is built from 13 residues. Looked up from germline, CDR1 is SNHLY and CDR2 is FYNNEI. The ends lost 8 bases at V and 2 bases at J; junction bases unmatched: 5. CDR3 DNA sequence: TGTGCCAGCTACGGGACAGAACAAGAGACCCAGTACTTC. It encodes CASYGTEQETQYF.

The table lists this clonotype with many counts. The V and J genes are TRBV5-1 and TRBJ1-5; TRBD1 matches at 8 bases. Germline V gene sequence: CDR1 SGHRS, CDR2 YFSETQ. The CDR3 totals 17 residues. The V segment lost 2 bases and the J segment 4 bases; nucleotides outside the gene matches: 11. This chain's CDR3 is CASSFAWRTGGNQPQHF. The DNA of the CDR3 is TGCGCCAGCAGCTTCGCTTGGAGAACAGGGGGTAATCAGCCCCAGCATTTT.

The V and J genes are TRBV18 and TRBJ2-6; no clear D. Germline V lookup: CDR1 KGHSH, CDR2 LQKENI. Trimming shortened V by 6 bases and J by 2 bases, and 14 bases separated the two germline ends. The CDR3 totals 16 residues. This chain's CDR3 is CASSPGVGPGANVLTF. DNA of the CDR3: TGTGCCAGCTCCCCGGGCGTTGGACCTGGGGCCAACGTCCTGACTTTC.

This clonotype was seen more than once but under ten times. One end of the junction is discordant with germline, which a read error may explain. The CDR3 loop reads CATSRVGTGLHSSNYGYTF. For the CDR3, the DNA is TGTGCCACCAGTCGGGTCGGGACAGGGCTGCACTCCTCTAACTATGGCTACACCTTC. The chain uses TRBV28 and TRBJ1-2, with 9 bases matching TRBD1. The CDR3 is 19 residues long. Per the germline V gene, CDR1 is MDHEN and CDR2 is SYDVKM.

V gene TRBV7-9 combines with J gene TRBJ2-3; the D is unclear. This CDR3 contains 14 residues. Trimming removed 2 bases at V and 6 bases at J, with 12 bases between. Germline CDR1 SEHNR, CDR2 FQNEAQ (reference sequence). CDR3 amino acids: CASSLQDPRDTQYF. In DNA form, the CDR3 reads TGTGCCAGCAGCTTACAGGACCCCAGGGATACGCAGTATTTT.

This clonotype was found many times. The rearrangement joins TRBV7-2 to TRBJ2-1; 14 bases line up with TRBD2. The CDR3 loop spans 16 amino acids. In germline, CDR1 is SGHTA, CDR2 FQGNSA. J was trimmed by 3 bases and V by 6 bases; bases with no gene match: 4. Here the CDR3 reads CASREGLAGVYNEQFF. In nucleotides, the CDR3 is TGTGCCAGCAGAGAGGGACTAGCGGGAGTCTACAATGAGCAGTTCTTC.

This clonotype was picked up many times. The gene calls are TRBV18 and TRBJ1-1, with D uncertain. The CDR3 covers 10 residues. Trimming took 5 bases from V and 5 from J, leaving 3 bases between them. Germline V gives CDR1 KGHSH, CDR2 LQKENI. This chain's CDR3 is CASSSTEAFF. The DNA for the CDR3 is TGTGCCAGCTCATCGACTGAAGCTTTCTTT.

At least ten counts were recorded for this clonotype. This chain connects TRBV28 to TRBJ2-7; 13 bases agree with TRBD2. J gave up 4 bases and V 3 bases, and 9 bases lay outside the gene matches. The germline gives CDR1 MDHEN, CDR2 SYDVKM. CDR3 length: 17 amino acids. This CDR3 reads CASSLDPLAGGPYEQYF. The CDR3 DNA reads TGTGCCAGCAGTTTGGATCCACTAGCGGGAGGGCCTTACGAGCAGTACTTC.